The clone carrying this T cell receptor beta chain was seen a few times. Its antigen is currently unknown. This entry is derived from a study of CD4+ T cells in melanoma. Some clones are missing from TCRdb's copy, which holds only in-frame ones; the method was immunoSEQ multiplex PCR. The data hold about 55,000 clones, with 60% to 80% observed a single time. Findings and limits, study-wide: Reportedly, melanoma neoantigen-specific CD4+ T cells showed varied differentiation states. CD8+ T cell, macrophage and B cell function reportedly correlated with neoantigen-specific CD4+ T cells.

The TCR comes from a human donor with melanoma. Sequenced material: tumor tissue.

The CDR3 reads CARSPCGTGSGGANVLTF. DNA of the CDR3: TGTGCCAGAAGCCCGTGTGGGACAGGGTCAGGAGGGGCCAACGTCCTGACTTTC. This rearrangement joins TRBV5-3 to TRBJ2-6, with 9 bases aligning to TRBD1. TRBV5-3 belongs to the ORF category, with a function that is uncertain. V lost 4 bases and J lost 4; bases outside the gene matches: 12. This CDR3 has 18 residues.